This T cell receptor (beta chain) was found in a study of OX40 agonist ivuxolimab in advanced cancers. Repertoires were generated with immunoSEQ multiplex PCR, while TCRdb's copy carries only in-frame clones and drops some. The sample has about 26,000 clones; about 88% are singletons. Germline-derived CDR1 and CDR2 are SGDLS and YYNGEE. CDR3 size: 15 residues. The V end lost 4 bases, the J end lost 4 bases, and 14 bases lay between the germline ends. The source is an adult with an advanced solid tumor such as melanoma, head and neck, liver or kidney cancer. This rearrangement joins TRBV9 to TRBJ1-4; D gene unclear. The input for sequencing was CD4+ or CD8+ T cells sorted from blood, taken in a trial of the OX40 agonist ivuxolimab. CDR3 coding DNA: TGTGCCAGCAGCTTTGGACTAACGATTAATGAAAAACTGTTTTTT. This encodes CASSFGLTINEKLFF.